Each of the 5 T cell receptor beta chains below was sequenced from the same sample in a study of blood T cell repertoires in COVID-19. Clones were sequenced by immunoSEQ multiplex PCR, and TCRdb holds only the in-frame ones, with some missing. Among about 150,000 clones listed, approximately 85% were seen once. The material sequenced was peripheral blood. The receptors were gathered from an older woman with COVID-19, enrolled during active disease.

This clone has a single count. The CDR3 nucleotides read TGTGCCAGCAGCCCGGGACAGGGGGAAGAGACCCAGTACTTC. Protein product: CASSPGQGEETQYF. This chain joins TRBV7-3 and TRBJ2-5, with 11 nucleotides matching TRBD1. The CDR3 runs to 14 residues. Per the germline V gene, CDR1 is SGHTA and CDR2 is FQGTGA. The V segment lost 5 bases and the J segment 3 bases; nucleotides outside the gene matches: 2.

This chain connects TRBV7-6 to TRBJ1-1; a weak D match, TRBD1 (5 bases). This CDR3 comprises 13 residues. From germline, CDR1 is SGHVS and CDR2 FNYEAQ. With 0 bases removed from V and 4 bases from J, the gap between germline ends came to 6 bases. The CDR3 here is CASSLAGVTEAFF. The DNA of the CDR3 is TGTGCCAGCAGCTTAGCAGGGGTCACTGAAGCTTTCTTT.

This chain joins TRBV7-7 and TRBJ2-1, with TRBD1 identical over 7 bases. From germline, CDR1 is SSHAT and CDR2 FNYEAQ (reference sequence). CDR3 length equals 12 residues. The J segment lost 10 bases and the V segment lost 4 bases, leaving 4 bases of the junction unmatched. The CDR3 loop is CASSSTGSEQFF. The DNA for the CDR3 is TGTGCCAGCAGCTCGACAGGGAGCGAGCAGTTCTTC.

V is TRBV5-1 and J is TRBJ2-2; D call uncertain. The CDR3 contains 14 residues. Between the trimmed V and J ends, which lost 0 bases and 7 bases, there was a span of 10 bases. Germline V gene data show CDR1 as SGHRS and CDR2 as YFSETQ. CDR3 sequence reads: CASSLGSGRGELFF. In nucleotides, the CDR3 is TGCGCCAGCAGCTTGGGGTCCGGTCGCGGGGAGCTGTTTTTT.

V gene TRBV6-6 combines with J gene TRBJ1-1, with 12 positions matching TRBD1. Losses at the gene ends were 7 bases for V and 1 base for J; bases not matched to a gene: 7. CDR3 size: 16 residues. Germline V gene data show CDR1 as MNHNY and CDR2 as SVGAGI (reference sequence). This CDR3 is CASTPGQGATNTEAFF. In DNA form, the CDR3 reads TGTGCCAGCACCCCGGGACAGGGGGCTACGAACACTGAAGCTTTCTTT.